Sequencing of this T cell receptor beta chain was carried out in a study of CD8+ T cells in alopecia areata. For the study at large: Severity was scored as percentage of affected scalp area in treated patients.

Sequencing used cDNA as its template, made by extracting RNA and reverse transcribing it. Measured with immunoSEQ multiplex PCR; TCRdb has only the in-frame clones, and not every one. The repertoire holds about 140,000 clones, about 88% seen once, with about 12% in the top ten. The study, taken as a whole, reports: With just one nonresponder, it is still uncertain whether baseline CD8+ expansion relates to response. Lesional scalp exceeded normal scalp in clonality, especially in alopecia totalis/universalis.

The treatment here: oral pan-JAK inhibitor, 5-10 mg twice daily. Note on this clone: Its matching antigen is unknown.

Trimming left V 8 bases short and J 5 bases short, with 12 bases between. Germline assignment: CDR1 SNHLY and CDR2 FYNNEI. The CDR3 runs to 12 residues. The source material was CD8+ T cells sorted from blood, sampled at week 4, from a patient treated with tofacitinib. The sequence was obtained from a human donor with alopecia areata. The chain joins TRBV2 to TRBJ2-5, with D possibly matching TRBD2 (6 bases). The CDR3 coding sequence is TGTGCCAGCCTAGGAGGGGTCGAGACCCAGTACTTC. Translating it yields CASLGGVETQYF.